This TCR beta chain appears in the sequencing data of a study of T cell responses to AZD1222 COVID-19 vaccine. Sequencing used immunoSEQ multiplex PCR; TCRdb keeps in-frame clones, though not all of them. Found here are about 150,000 clones, about nine tenths of them singletons; the top ten hold less than 3%. Per germline, CDR1 SGHAT and CDR2 FQDESV (reference sequence). CDR3 length: 16 amino acids. J gave up 1 base and V 2 bases, and 6 bases lay outside the gene matches. The receptor was isolated from an adult in good health. V and J are TRBV11-1 and TRBJ2-5; 8 bases line up with TRBD2. Sequencing used peripheral blood, obtained on day 0 of AZD1222 vaccination. DNA of the CDR3: TGTGCCAGCAGCTTACTTCAGCGGGGGATCCAAGAGACCCAGTACTTC. It translates to CASSLLQRGIQETQYF.